This T cell receptor beta chain was identified during a study of blood T cell repertoires in COVID-19. V was trimmed by 5 bases and J by 6 bases, leaving 17 bases between them. The CDR3 consists of 14 residues. The germline CDR1 and CDR2 sequences are SEHNR and FQNEAQ (reference sequence). Per the study methods: Amplification of reference gene primers was used by the study to estimate nucleated cell counts. The repertoire was sequenced with immunoSEQ multiplex PCR; TCRdb's copy has only in-frame clones and lacks some. V, J and clone size reflect that table, while D and trimming were determined from the DNA. In the table there are over 150,000 clones, under 90% of which are singletons.

This sequence joins TRBV7-9 and TRBJ2-7, with D perhaps matching TRBD2 (6 bases). The clonotype comes from a woman aged 80 or over with acute or convalescent COVID-19. The sequencing sample was made of peripheral blood. The CDR3 spells CASSPGGGLSEQYF. In nucleotides, the CDR3 is TGTGCCAGCAGCCCCGGGGGAGGCTTATCCGAGCAGTACTTC.